Listed below are T cell receptor beta chains from one sample, sequenced in a study of T-cell memory formation after mild COVID-19. TCRdb ran MiXCR on the 5' RACE reads and lists one entry per CDR3 protein. The sample lists about 90,000 distinct CDR3 sequences, less than 15% occurring once. The sample consisted of PBMCs or a T cell subset sorted from them (not recorded which). These TCRs come from an adult woman who had mild COVID-19 (a few samples of this study predate the infection). Cell type and time point are not known. Each CDR3 is given with its conserved first and last residue.

TRBV12-3/TRBV12-4,TRBJ2-4,CASSLSGRVTKNIQYF
TRBV7-9,TRBJ2-2,CASSSNLLDPTGELFF
TRBV25-1,TRBJ2-7,CASSGKDSRYSYEQYF
TRBV5-1,TRBJ2-1,CASSLAVTGRGFYNEQFF
TRBV4-3,TRBJ2-3,CASSQDYGGVTDTQYF
TRBV5-6,TRBJ2-6,CASSLRRPGQVSSGANVLTF
TRBV7-6,TRBJ2-5,CASSLFTTNQEIQYF
TRBV2,TRBJ2-1,CASSGPYNEQFF
TRBV6-2/TRBV6-3,TRBJ2-7,CASRGDPTYEQYF
TRBV13,TRBJ1-6,CASSLGTAHSPLHF
TRBV2,TRBJ1-1,CARRDSMNTEAFF
TRBV19,TRBJ2-1,CASSTLRGNEQFF
TRBV27,TRBJ2-7,CASSFQREGDEQYF
TRBV12-3/TRBV12-4,TRBJ2-7,CASSPSRVSLDEQYF
TRBV7-8,TRBJ2-5,CASSFDEWETQYF
TRBV9,TRBJ2-7,CASSGQGGSSYEQYF
TRBV27,TRBJ2-2,CASSRELGTVWELFF
TRBV28,TRBJ2-7,CASSDSFYEQYF
TRBV20-1,TRBJ1-4,CIRSGLNEKLFF
TRBV11-2,TRBJ2-1,CASSLGGAFSSYNEQFF
TRBV10-2,TRBJ2-7,CASSESTSARYEQYF
TRBV20-1,TRBJ2-1,CSASWVSRVSYNEQFF
TRBV29-1,TRBJ2-3,CSVLAGARTDTQYF
TRBV13,TRBJ2-5,CASSFEQDQETQYF
TRBV30,TRBJ2-7,CAWTRSSSYEQYF
TRBV20-1,TRBJ2-7,CSARGRGTYEQYF
TRBV11-3,TRBJ2-1,CASSSGALGEQFF
TRBV12-3/TRBV12-4,TRBJ2-5,CASSPDQETQYF
TRBV10-3,TRBJ2-7,CAIRTEVAREQYF